This T cell receptor (beta chain) was recovered during a study of cytomegalovirus exposure and HLA in healthy donors. Study summary: Unique TCRs numbering around 85 million, obtained from HLA-typed donors, made up an early data release.

Use of 60 Vbeta and 13 Jbeta primers characterized the PCR. Repertoires were generated with immunoSEQ multiplex PCR, while TCRdb's copy carries only in-frame clones and drops some. The sample holds roughly 130,000 clones, around two thirds seen once. CDR1 is MNHEY, CDR2 SMNVEV, per germline (reference sequence). The CDR3 contains 13 residues. The germline V and J ends were trimmed by 5 bases and 0 bases, with 5 bases remaining between them. Regarding the study as a whole: Productive rates of about 87% or about 30% were seen for most TCR beta V segments in an earlier analysis. The listing of 150 or so TCR beta chains classed them as cytomegalovirus-associated. TCR beta sequences numbering 16,951 were associated with HLA alleles at 0.05 false discovery rate in a later analysis.

In its sample, this clone was seen a few times. Its antigen is currently unknown. Sequencing used PBMCs. The chain employs TRBV27 and TRBJ1-3; D is unclear. The clonotype was recovered from a human donor in good health. In DNA, the CDR3 is TGTGCCAGCAGTCCGAGCTCTGGAAACACCATATATTTT. The encoded protein is CASSPSSGNTIYF.